This T cell receptor (beta chain) came from a study of cytomegalovirus exposure and HLA in healthy donors. PCR primers comprised 60 Vbeta and 13 Jbeta primers. Data came from immunoSEQ multiplex PCR; TCRdb stores just in-frame clones and leaves some out. The table has more than 70,000 clones, around 70% seen once. The germline V and J ends were trimmed by 0 bases and 3 bases, with 3 bases remaining between them. Germline V gene sequence: CDR1 MNHEY, CDR2 SVGAGI. The CDR3 contains 13 residues. Broader study findings: Upon later analysis, HLA-associated TCR beta chains proved more clonally expanded than other, equally common chains. According to an earlier analysis, most TCR beta V segments yielded productive rearrangements about 87% or about 30% of the time. The study assumed roughly uniform donor sequencing depth for presence/absence analyses.

This clone appeared a few times. Its antigen is undetermined. The receptor's source is a man aged 35 to 55 in good health and CMV-seropositive. The chain has TRBV6-5 and TRBJ1-3; no clear D. The source material was PBMCs. CDR3 in DNA: TGTGCCAGCAGTTACTCGAGTGGAAACACCATATATTTT. Translated, it gives CASSYSSGNTIYF.